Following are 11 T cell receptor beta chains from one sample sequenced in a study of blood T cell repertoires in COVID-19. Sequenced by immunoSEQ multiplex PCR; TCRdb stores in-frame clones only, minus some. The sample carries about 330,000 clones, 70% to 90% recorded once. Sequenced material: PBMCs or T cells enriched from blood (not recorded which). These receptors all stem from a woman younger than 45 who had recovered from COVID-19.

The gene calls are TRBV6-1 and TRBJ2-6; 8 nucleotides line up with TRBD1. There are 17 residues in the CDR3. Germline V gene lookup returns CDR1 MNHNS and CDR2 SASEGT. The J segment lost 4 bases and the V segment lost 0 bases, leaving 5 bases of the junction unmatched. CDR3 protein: CASSEAGRGRGANVLTF. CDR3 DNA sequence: TGTGCCAGCAGTGAAGCTGGCAGGGGGCGCGGGGCCAACGTCCTGACTTTC.

The chain's CDR3 is CSVQTGLNTEAFF. CDR3 nucleotide sequence: TGCAGCGTCCAAACAGGGCTGAACACTGAAGCTTTCTTT. The V and J genes are TRBV29-1 and TRBJ1-1, with a possible D match to TRBD1 (6 bases). CDR3 length: 13 residues. V was shortened by 6 bases and J by 0 bases, with 11 bases between the two germline ends. The germline V gene has CDR1 SQVTM and CDR2 ANQGSEA.

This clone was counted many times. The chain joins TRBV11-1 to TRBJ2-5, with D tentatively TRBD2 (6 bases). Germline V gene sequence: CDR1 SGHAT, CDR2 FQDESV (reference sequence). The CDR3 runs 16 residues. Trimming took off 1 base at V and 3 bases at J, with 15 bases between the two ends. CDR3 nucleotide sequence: TGTGCCAGCAGCTTAGGTTATGGGGGGACCGAAGAGACCCAGTACTTC. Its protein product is CASSLGYGGTEETQYF. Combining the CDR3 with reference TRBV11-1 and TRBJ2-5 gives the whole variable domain EAEVAQSPRYKITEKSQAVAFWCDPISGHATLYWYRQILGQGPELLVQFQDESVVDDSQLPKDRFSAERLKGVDSTLKIQPAELGDSAMYLCASSLGYGGTEETQYFGPGTRLLVL.

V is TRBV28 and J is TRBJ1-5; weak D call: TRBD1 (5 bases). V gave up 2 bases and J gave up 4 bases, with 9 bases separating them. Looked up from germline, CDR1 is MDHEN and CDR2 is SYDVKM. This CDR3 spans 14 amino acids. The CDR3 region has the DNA TGTGCCAGCAGTTTACTTGGGGGGAATCAGCCCCAGCATTTT. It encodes CASSLLGGNQPQHF.

The CDR3 nucleotides are TGTGCCAGCAAAGAAGGCCCGCGGGCTAATGAAAAACTGTTTTTT. It specifies CASKEGPRANEKLFF. The rearrangement uses TRBV6-5 and TRBJ1-4; D not certain. The CDR3 runs 15 residues. Germline assignment: CDR1 MNHEY and CDR2 SVGAGI. Trimming took off 7 bases at V and 3 bases at J, with 15 bases between the two ends.

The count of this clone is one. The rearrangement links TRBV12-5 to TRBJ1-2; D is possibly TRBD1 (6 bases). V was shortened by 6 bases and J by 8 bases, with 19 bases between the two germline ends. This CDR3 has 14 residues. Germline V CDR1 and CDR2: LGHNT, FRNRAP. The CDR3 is CASGPGTPLWGYTF. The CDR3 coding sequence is TGTGCTAGTGGCCCCGGGACACCCCTCTGGGGCTACACCTTC.

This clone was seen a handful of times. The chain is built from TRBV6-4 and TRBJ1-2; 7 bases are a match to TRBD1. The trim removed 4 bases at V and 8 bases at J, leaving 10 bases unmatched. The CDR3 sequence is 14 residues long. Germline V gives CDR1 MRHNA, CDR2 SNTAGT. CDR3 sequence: CASSASTGVEGYTF. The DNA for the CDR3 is TGTGCCAGCAGTGCGTCTACAGGGGTGGAAGGCTACACCTTC.

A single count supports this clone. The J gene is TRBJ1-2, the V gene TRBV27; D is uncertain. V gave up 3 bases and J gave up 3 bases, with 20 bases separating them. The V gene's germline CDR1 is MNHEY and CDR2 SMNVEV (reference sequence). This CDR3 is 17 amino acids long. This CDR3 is CASSFSRGQSIYYGYTF. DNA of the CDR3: TGTGCCAGCAGTTTTAGTCGAGGGCAATCCATTTACTATGGCTACACCTTC.

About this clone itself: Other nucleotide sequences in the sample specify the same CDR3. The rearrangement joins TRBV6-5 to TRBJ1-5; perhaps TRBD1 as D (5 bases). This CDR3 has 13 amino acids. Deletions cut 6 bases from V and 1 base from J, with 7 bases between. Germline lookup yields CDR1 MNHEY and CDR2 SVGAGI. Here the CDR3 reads CASRRDSNQPQHF. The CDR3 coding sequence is TGTGCCAGCAGGCGGGACAGCAATCAGCCCCAGCATTTT.

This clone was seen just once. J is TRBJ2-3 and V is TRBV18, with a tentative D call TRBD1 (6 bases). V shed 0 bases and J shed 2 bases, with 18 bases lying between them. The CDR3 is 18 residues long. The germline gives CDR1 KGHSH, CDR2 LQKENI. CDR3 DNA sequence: TGTGCCAGCTCACCACCGCCGGGACACCAAGACCCCACAGATACGCAGTATTTT. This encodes CASSPPPGHQDPTDTQYF.

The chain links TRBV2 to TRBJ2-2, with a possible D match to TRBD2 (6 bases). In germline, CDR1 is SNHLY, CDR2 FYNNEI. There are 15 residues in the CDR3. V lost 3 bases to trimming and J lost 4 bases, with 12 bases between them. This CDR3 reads CASSEEGLLTGELFF. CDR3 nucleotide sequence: TGTGCCAGCAGTGAGGAGGGACTCCTCACCGGGGAGCTGTTTTTT.